This entry lists 17 T cell receptor beta chains sequenced from one sample in a study of Ad26.COV2.S vaccination and SARS-CoV-2 variants. Repertoires were generated with immunoSEQ multiplex PCR, while TCRdb's copy carries only in-frame clones and drops some. Here the sample spans around 340,000 clones, approximately 86% being singletons. Treatment here: around 19 received Ad26.COV2.S at low or high dose, single or two shots; roughly five received placebo; per-sample allocation not given. Following the first vaccine or placebo injection, samples were taken on day 63. The specimen was peripheral blood, collected in a trial of Ad26.COV2.S vaccine versus placebo. These TCRs come from a person aged 18-60 years who received the Ad26.COV2.S COVID-19 vaccine or a placebo.

This clone was picked up one time. The gene calls are TRBV4-3 and TRBJ2-2, with TRBD1 identical over 10 bases. Looked up from germline, CDR1 is LGHNA and CDR2 is YSLEER. This CDR3 contains 16 residues. J lost 6 bases, V lost 2 bases, and 6 bases had no gene match. Here the CDR3 DNA reads TGCGCCAGCAGCCAATCCGGGACAGGGGTTCCCGGGGAGCTGTTTTTT. Amino acids: CASSQSGTGVPGELFF.

This clone was recorded a few times. The chain joins TRBV6-2 or TRBV6-3 to TRBJ1-5; a weak D match, TRBD1 (6 bases). Between the trimmed V and J ends, which lost 4 bases and 7 bases, there was a span of 14 bases. The germline V gene has CDR1 MNHEY and CDR2 SVGEGT. The CDR3 is 14 amino acids. The DNA for the CDR3 is TGTGCCAGCAGTTGGGGAGGGGGTCGGCAGCCCCAGCATTTT. Protein product: CASSWGGGRQPQHF.

This sequence joins TRBV28 and TRBJ1-2, with 9 bases fitting TRBD1. CDR1 and CDR2 from the germline V gene are MDHEN and SYDVKM. This CDR3 comprises 16 residues. The V gene end was trimmed by 4 bases and the J gene end by 6 bases; junction bases not matched to a gene: 12. The CDR3 DNA reads as TGTGCCAGCAGTTCCGGGACAGGGATCATTAGGCATGGCTACACCTTC. Its protein product is CASSSGTGIIRHGYTF.

The chain employs TRBV6-5 and TRBJ2-2, with D unresolved. V lost 6 bases and J 6 bases, leaving 17 bases between the germline ends. Germline CDR1 and CDR2: MNHEY and SVGAGI. The CDR3 extends over 15 amino acids. The CDR3 DNA sequence: TGTGCCAGCAGAAGTCTTTTGAGTTTAGCCGGGGAGCTGTTTTTT. It yields the protein CASRSLLSLAGELFF.

V usage is TRBV12-3 or TRBV12-4 and J usage is TRBJ1-1, with unresolved D. Trimming took 5 bases from V and 6 from J, leaving 13 bases between them. There are 13 residues in the CDR3. This CDR3 is CASSPTPRPEAFF. The CDR3 DNA sequence: TGTGCCAGCAGTCCAACCCCTCGGCCTGAAGCTTTCTTT.

V gene TRBV5-6 combines with J gene TRBJ1-1; D gene uncertain. Trimming shortened V by 10 bases and J by 0 bases, and 28 bases separated the two germline ends. Germline loops: CDR1 SGHDT, CDR2 YYEEEE. The CDR3 extends over 18 amino acids. The CDR3 spells CASRDLGLSGTMNTEAFF. The CDR3 nucleotides read TGTGCCTCAAGAGACTTGGGGTTGAGCGGCACCATGAACACTGAAGCTTTCTTT.

A few counts support this clone. J is TRBJ2-3 and V is TRBV25-1; the match to TRBD2 covers 11 bases. The CDR3 spans 18 residues. Germline CDR1 MGHDK, CDR2 SYGVNS. Unmatched junction bases numbered 9, after V lost 3 bases and J lost 1 base. Written as DNA, the CDR3 is TGTGCCAGCAGTGACAAAATCCAACTAGCGGGAGGCACAGATACGCAGTATTTT. Its translation: CASSDKIQLAGGTDTQYF.

This sequence joins TRBV5-1 and TRBJ2-7, with 11 bases aligning to TRBD2. With 5 bases clipped from V and 6 bases from J, the junction kept 7 bases outside the gene matches. Germline loops: CDR1 SGHRS, CDR2 YFSETQ. This CDR3 is built from 14 residues. The CDR3: CASSLVAGGLEQYF. CDR3 sequence (DNA): TGCGCCAGCAGTCTCGTAGCGGGAGGGCTCGAGCAGTACTTC. Full variable domain (rest looked up from reference TRBV5-1 and TRBJ2-7): KAGVTQTPRYLIKTRGQQVTLSCSPISGHRSVSWYQQTPGQGLQFLFEYFSETQRNKGNFPGRFSGRQFSNSRSEMNVSTLELGDSALYLCASSLVAGGLEQYFGPGTRLTVT.

J is TRBJ1-2 and V is TRBV21-1; TRBD1 reflects the table's D call only, with no check against the DNA. TRBV21-1 is reported as a pseudogene. This CDR3 region has 17 residues. CDR3 nucleotide sequence: TGTGCCAGCAGCAAGCCATGGGCCAAGGGGAAAGACTATGGCTACACCTTC. Protein product: CASSKPWAKGKDYGYTF.

This clone showed up just a few times. The chain uses TRBV19 and TRBJ2-6; D is uncertain. CDR1 LNHDA and CDR2 SQIVND come from the germline V gene (reference sequence). There are 14 residues in the CDR3. V lost 9 bases and J lost 0, with 9 bases in between. The CDR3 sequence is CASLTPSGANVLTF. Here the CDR3 DNA reads TGTGCCAGCTTGACACCCTCTGGGGCCAACGTCCTGACTTTC.

This clone appeared a single time. V and J are TRBV30 and TRBJ1-5; TRBD1 matches 8 bases. Germline V lookup: CDR1 GTSNPN, CDR2 SVGIG (reference sequence). V dropped 0 bases and J dropped 6; count of bases not matched to a gene: 1. This CDR3 contains 13 residues. DNA for the CDR3: TGTGCCTGGAGTGTAACAGGGGGTCAGCCCCAGCATTTT. Translated, it gives CAWSVTGGQPQHF.

The chain joins TRBV24-1 to TRBJ2-5, with 8 bases identical to TRBD1. This CDR3 comprises 16 residues. Germline trimming cut 4 bases from V and 2 bases from J; bases unmatched to any gene: 8. Germline CDR1 KGHDR, CDR2 SFDVKD. CDR3 in DNA: TGTGCCACCAGTGAACCCCGACAGGGGCATCAAGAGACCCAGTACTTC. Translated: CATSEPRQGHQETQYF.

The chain links TRBV7-9 to TRBJ1-1, with D uncertain. V was shortened by 2 bases and J by 4 bases, with 11 bases between the two germline ends. The CDR3 sequence is 14 residues long. The germline V gene has CDR1 SEHNR and CDR2 FQNEAQ (reference sequence). As DNA, the CDR3 is TGTGCCAGCAGCTTAATGCCAGCCGCCACTGAAGCTTTCTTT. It specifies CASSLMPAATEAFF.

The chain links TRBV29-1 to TRBJ2-7; D perhaps matches TRBD2 (6 bases). Trimming stripped 2 bases from V and 5 bases from J, with 19 bases between. Germline loops: CDR1 SQVTM, CDR2 ANQGSEA. There are 15 residues in the CDR3. The DNA of the CDR3 is TGCAGCGTTGAAAAGGCAGCCGGGAGAAGGGACGAGCAGTACTTC. Residues: CSVEKAAGRRDEQYF.

The chain couples TRBV7-2 to TRBJ1-2, with D possibly being TRBD1 (5 bases). The CDR3 spans 13 residues. Germline assignment: CDR1 SGHTA and CDR2 FQGNSA. The V gene lost 6 bases and the J gene lost 2 bases, with 10 bases spanning the gap. The CDR3 DNA sequence: TGTGCCAGCAGGTCCTCAGGGAACTATGGCTACACCTTC. Protein sequence: CASRSSGNYGYTF.

A word on this clone: This sample includes further DNA sequences coding for the same CDR3. The chain has TRBV18 and TRBJ2-5; D is unresolved. Germline lookup yields CDR1 KGHSH and CDR2 LQKENI. This CDR3 has 11 residues. V was clipped by 6 bases and J by 1 base, with 3 bases between them. The CDR3 spells CASSLQETQYF. The CDR3 nucleotides read TGTGCCAGCTCCCTCCAAGAGACCCAGTACTTC.

The J gene is TRBJ2-7, the V gene TRBV1; the D call TRBD2 from the table was never checked on the DNA. TRBV1 is a pseudogene segment. This CDR3 has 17 residues. The CDR3 loop is CTSSQVRKRGVTYEQYF. As DNA, the CDR3 is TGCACCAGCAGCCAAGTCCGTAAGCGGGGGGTTACCTACGAGCAGTACTTC.